Listed here are 25 T cell receptor beta chains from one sample, sequenced in a study of Graves' ophthalmopathy and Graves' hyperthyroidism. The TCR beta CDR3 regions underwent amplification from RNA transcripts. First-round RT-PCR used HTBI primers; second-round multiplex PCR followed. TCRdb fed the multiplex PCR reads into MiXCR, producing one record per CDR3 protein. This sample has 650,000 to 900,000 distinct CDR3 sequences, with 40% found just once. Sequenced input: peripheral blood. These receptors were collected from an adult man with Graves' ophthalmopathy.

CDR3 DNA: TGTGCCAGCAGCTCTCCAGGGACGGATCAGCCCCAGCATTTT. Amino acid sequence: CASSSPGTDQPQHF. The chain combines TRBV5-6 with TRBJ1-5; possible D gene TRBD1, 5 bases. The germline gives CDR1 SGHDT, CDR2 YYEEEE. V gave up 3 bases and J gave up 5 bases, with 12 bases separating them. This CDR3 contains 14 residues.

This clonotype has more than one count but fewer than ten. The chain employs TRBV7-9 and TRBJ2-7; D possibly matches TRBD1 or TRBD2 (5 bases each). The CDR3 contains 14 residues. Trimming took 6 bases from V and 7 from J, leaving 19 bases between them. In germline, CDR1 is SEHNR, CDR2 FQNEAQ (reference sequence). The CDR3 DNA sequence: TGTGCCAGCAGTTACCGGGACGGCTTGTATGAGCAGTACTTC. It specifies CASSYRDGLYEQYF.

This clonotype occurred once. A read error is possible here, since a much larger clone lies one base away. The chain uses TRBV15 and TRBJ1-2; perhaps TRBD1 as D (6 bases). There are 15 residues in the CDR3. Germline V CDR1 and CDR2: LNHNV, YYDKDF (reference sequence). CDR3 sequence: CATSRDQGLGYGHTF. Written as DNA, the CDR3 is TGTGCCACCAGCAGAGATCAGGGGTTGGGCTATGGCCACACCTTC.

This clonotype appeared many times. Written as DNA, the CDR3 is TGCAGTGCCTCGCGGGACAGACTCTATGGCTACACCTTC. Amino acid sequence: CSASRDRLYGYTF. The rearrangement links TRBV20-1 to TRBJ1-2; 7 nucleotides line up with TRBD1. The germline CDR1 and CDR2 sequences are DFQATT and SNEGSKA (reference sequence). The CDR3 has 13 amino acids. Unmatched junction bases numbered 8, after V lost 6 bases and J lost 4 bases.

The chain couples TRBV24-1 to TRBJ1-5, with 10 bases identical to TRBD1. The germline V gene has CDR1 KGHDR and CDR2 SFDVKD. V lost 2 bases to trimming and J lost 5 bases; unmatched junction nucleotides: 8. This CDR3 is 17 amino acids long. The CDR3 sequence: CATSDSYWGTGDQPQHF. The CDR3 bases are TGTGCCACCAGTGATTCCTACTGGGGGACAGGGGATCAGCCCCAGCATTTT.

The chain joins TRBV7-9 to TRBJ2-2, with D perhaps TRBD2 (6 bases). The germline V gene has CDR1 SEHNR and CDR2 FQNEAQ (reference sequence). The V end lost 4 bases, the J end lost 4 bases, and 16 bases lay between the germline ends. The CDR3 loop spans 16 amino acids. CDR3 nucleotide sequence: TGTGCCAGCAGCTCGTCGGGCGGGATCGGCACCGGGGAGCTGTTTTTT. It translates to CASSSSGGIGTGELFF. Supplemented by reference TRBV7-9 and TRBJ2-2, the full variable domain reads DTGVSQNPRHKITKRGQNVTFRCDPISEHNRLYWYRQTLGQGPEFLTYFQNEAQLEKSRLLSDRFSAERPKGSFSTLEIQRTEQGDSAMYLCASSSSGGIGTGELFFGEGSRLTVL.

The V call is TRBV10-3, the J call TRBJ2-7; maybe TRBD2 (5 bases). With 11 bases removed from V and 0 bases from J, the gap between germline ends came to 14 bases. The CDR3 has 13 residues. Germline V gives CDR1 ENHRY, CDR2 SYGVKD. CDR3 sequence reads: CAWRTRDSYEQYF. DNA of the CDR3: TGTGCCTGGAGGACCCGGGACTCCTACGAGCAGTACTTC.

This clonotype was seen at least ten times. The chain couples TRBV29-1 to TRBJ1-1; 7 bases agree with TRBD1. The CDR3 length is 14 residues. Germline V lookup: CDR1 SQVTM, CDR2 ANQGSEA. J gave up 2 bases and V 4 bases, and 7 bases lay outside the gene matches. In DNA form, the CDR3 reads TGCAGCGTTGCCACAGGGGCTATAAACACTGAAGCTTTCTTT. This sequence encodes CSVATGAINTEAFF.

The gene calls are TRBV2 and TRBJ1-2; TRBD1 agrees at 11 bases. The CDR3 spans 17 residues. The ends lost 2 bases at V and 2 bases at J; junction bases unmatched: 7. From germline, CDR1 is SNHLY and CDR2 FYNNEI. The CDR3 DNA reads TGTGCCAGCAGTGAATACGGGACAGGGGGACTAAACTATGGCTACACCTTC. This codes for CASSEYGTGGLNYGYTF.

As to this clonotype: A much larger clone is a single base away; this may be a read error. The V gene is TRBV25-1, the J gene TRBJ1-1, with a weak D call TRBD1 (6 bases). CDR3 length equals 14 residues. V lost 4 bases to trimming and J lost 3 bases, with 12 bases between them. CDR1 MGHDK and CDR2 SYGVNS come from the germline V gene. The CDR3 is CASSGHRVDTEAFF. The CDR3 DNA follows: TGTGCCAGCAGTGGTCACAGGGTGGACACTGAAGCTTTCTTT.

The chain carries TRBV9 and TRBJ2-7; perhaps TRBD2 as D (7 bases). The CDR3 runs 13 residues. V was clipped by 7 bases and J by 7 bases, with 18 bases between them. Germline V CDR1 and CDR2: SGDLS, YYNGEE. The CDR3 is CASGRDTGGEQYF. CDR3 DNA sequence: TGTGCCAGCGGGAGGGACACCGGGGGGGAGCAGTACTTC.

The gene calls are TRBV10-3 and TRBJ1-2; TRBD1 matches 8 bases. The junction had 6 bases not matched to a gene; V was cut back by 3 bases and J by 6 bases. Germline CDR1 and CDR2: ENHRY and SYGVKD. The CDR3 runs 14 residues. The CDR3: CAISDQGAANGYTF. CDR3 coding DNA: TGTGCCATCAGTGATCAGGGGGCGGCTAATGGCTACACCTTC.

This clonotype has a handful of counts. The V gene is TRBV6-5, the J gene TRBJ1-1; TRBD1 aligns across 11 bases. Trimming took 5 bases from V and 3 from J; bases not matched to a gene: 5. The CDR3 sequence is 15 residues long. Germline CDR1 and CDR2: MNHEY and SVGAGI. The CDR3 DNA reads as TGTGCCAGCAGTCCGGACAGGGGGCTGGACACTGAAGCTTTCTTT. It yields the protein CASSPDRGLDTEAFF.

The chain's CDR3 is CASSEVKGPQYF. DNA of the CDR3: TGCGCCAGCAGTGAAGTCAAAGGTCCCCAGTACTTC. This chain connects TRBV10-1 to TRBJ2-5, with unresolved D. Germline lookup yields CDR1 WNHNN and CDR2 SYGVQD (reference sequence). The CDR3 runs 12 residues. Trimming cost V 3 bases and J 9 bases, with 11 bases left between them.

This chain uses TRBV11-1 with TRBJ1-2; 7 bases map to TRBD1. CDR3 length: 14 residues. Germline CDR1 and CDR2: SGHAT and FQDESV (reference sequence). Unmatched junction bases numbered 14, after V lost 8 bases and J lost 8 bases. CDR3 region: CASHYETGTNGYTF. The CDR3, as DNA: TGTGCCAGCCATTACGAGACAGGGACGAACGGCTACACCTTC.

The sample holds a few counts of this clonotype. This chain joins TRBV12-3 or TRBV12-4 and TRBJ2-5; 7 bases agree with TRBD1. With V trimmed by 6 bases and J by 3 bases, 10 bases remained unmatched. This CDR3 spans 15 amino acids. The CDR3 sequence is CASSRLQGSKETQYF. The CDR3 nucleotides are TGTGCCAGCAGCCGTTTACAGGGGAGTAAAGAGACCCAGTACTTC.

Remarks on this clonotype: This may be a read error: a much more frequent sequence differs by one nucleotide. The rearrangement joins TRBV7-9 to TRBJ1-3; D is ambiguous. Germline CDR1 SEHNR, CDR2 FQNEAQ (reference sequence). Trimming removed 1 base at V and 6 bases at J, with 1 base between. CDR3 length equals 11 residues. CDR3 nucleotides: TGTGCCAGCAGCTTAGTAAACACCATATATTTT. This gives the protein CASSLVNTIYF.

This clonotype was seen at least ten times. The chain employs TRBV4-3 and TRBJ1-4; TRBD1 agrees at 7 bases. CDR1 is LGHNA, CDR2 YSLEER, per germline. The J segment lost 7 bases and the V segment lost 5 bases, leaving 4 bases of the junction unmatched. The CDR3 totals 13 residues. The CDR3 spells CASSGQAGEKLFF. The CDR3 DNA follows: TGCGCCAGCAGCGGACAGGCTGGTGAAAAACTGTTTTTT.

The chain uses TRBV13 and TRBJ2-7; 8 nucleotides agree with TRBD1. The CDR3 covers 14 residues. Looked up from germline, CDR1 is PRHDT and CDR2 is FYEKMQ (reference sequence). J lost 6 bases, V lost 6 bases, and 10 bases had no gene match. CDR3 sequence: CASSLRTGSVEQYF. The CDR3 DNA reads TGTGCCAGCAGTCTTAGGACAGGGTCCGTCGAGCAGTACTTC.

CDR3 coding DNA: TGTGCCAGCAGTTCCCAAAGGGACGGGAATTCACCCCTCCACTTT. Translation gives CASSSQRDGNSPLHF. V and J are TRBV28 and TRBJ1-6; TRBD1 might be the D (5 bases). The germline gives CDR1 MDHEN, CDR2 SYDVKM. The CDR3 covers 15 residues. Trimming stripped 4 bases from V and 7 bases from J, with 14 bases between.

V usage is TRBV20-1 and J usage is TRBJ1-1; perhaps TRBD1 as D (6 bases). Trimming removed 5 bases from V and 7 bases from J, with 17 bases in between. Germline V gene sequence: CDR1 DFQATT, CDR2 SNEGSKA (reference sequence). CDR3 length: 13 amino acids. CDR3 coding DNA: TGCAGTGCTCGTCCGGGACACCTGATTGAAGCTTTCTTT. It yields the protein CSARPGHLIEAFF.

Many counts were recorded for this clonotype. The chain couples TRBV7-8 to TRBJ2-7; 10 positions match TRBD2. Germline V CDR1 and CDR2: SGHVS, FQNEAQ. J lost 2 bases, V lost 6 bases, and 4 bases had no gene match. The CDR3 has 14 residues. The CDR3 region has the DNA TGTGCCAGCAGTGGTAGCGGGGGGCCCTACGAGCAGTACTTC. Translating it yields CASSGSGGPYEQYF. Full variable domain (remainder filled in from reference TRBV7-8 and TRBJ2-7): GAGVSQSPRYKVAKRGQDVALRCDPISGHVSLFWYQQALGQGPEFLTYFQNEAQLDKSGLPSDRFFAERPEGSVSTLKIQRTQQEDSAVYLCASSGSGGPYEQYFGPGTRLTVT.

The CDR3 region has the DNA TGTGCCAGCAGCTTTCCTTGGGACAACAATCAGCCCCAGCATTTT. Encoded protein: CASSFPWDNNQPQHF. The J gene is TRBJ1-5, the V gene TRBV7-6, with D possibly matching TRBD1 (6 bases). The germline V gene has CDR1 SGHVS and CDR2 FNYEAQ. The CDR3 is 15 amino acids. With 3 bases removed from V and 3 bases from J, the gap between germline ends came to 12 bases.

The gene calls are TRBV7-6 and TRBJ2-3; 10 positions match TRBD2. V trimming: 1 base; J trimming: 4 bases; junction bases outside the gene matches: 2. Per germline, CDR1 SGHVS and CDR2 FNYEAQ. CDR3 length: 15 residues. The CDR3 bases are TGTGCCAGCAGCTTAGACACTAGCGGGGCAGATACGCAGTATTTT. Protein sequence: CASSLDTSGADTQYF.

The CDR3 is CSASTGTGGGGTEAFF. CDR3 bases: TGCAGCGCTTCCACCGGGACAGGGGGTGGTGGGACTGAAGCTTTCTTT. J is TRBJ1-1 and V is TRBV29-1; 11 bases map to TRBD1. In germline, CDR1 is SQVTM, CDR2 ANQGSEA. This CDR3 region has 16 residues. V trimming: 7 bases; J trimming: 5 bases; junction bases outside the gene matches: 15.